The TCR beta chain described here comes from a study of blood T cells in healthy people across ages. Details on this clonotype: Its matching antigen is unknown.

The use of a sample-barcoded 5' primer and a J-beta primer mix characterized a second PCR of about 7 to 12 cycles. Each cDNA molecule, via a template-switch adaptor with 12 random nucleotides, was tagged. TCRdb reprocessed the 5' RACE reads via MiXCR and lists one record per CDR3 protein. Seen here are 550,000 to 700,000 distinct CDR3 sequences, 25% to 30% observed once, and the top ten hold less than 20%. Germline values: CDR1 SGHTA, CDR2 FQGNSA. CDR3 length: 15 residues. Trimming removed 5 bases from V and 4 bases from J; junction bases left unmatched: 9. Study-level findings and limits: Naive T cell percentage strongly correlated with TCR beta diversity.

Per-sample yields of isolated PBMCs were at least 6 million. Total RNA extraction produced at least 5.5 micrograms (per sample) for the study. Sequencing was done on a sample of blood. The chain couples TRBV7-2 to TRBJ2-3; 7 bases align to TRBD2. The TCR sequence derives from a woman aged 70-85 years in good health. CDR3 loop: CASSLVASGADTQYF. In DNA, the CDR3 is TGTGCCAGCAGCCTCGTCGCGAGCGGGGCAGATACGCAGTATTTT.